This T cell receptor (beta chain) appears in the sequencing data of a study of T cell changes during pregnancy in multiple sclerosis. Measured with immunoSEQ multiplex PCR; TCRdb has only the in-frame clones, and not every one. The data show around 56,000 clones, with 75% to 95% seen just once and more than 2% held by the top ten. The CDR3 covers 14 residues. The trim removed 3 bases at V and 7 bases at J, leaving 2 bases unmatched. Germline V gene data show CDR1 as KGHSH and CDR2 as LQKENI. The sequencing here drew on peripheral blood, taken in the first trimester of pregnancy. This TCR was sampled from a female donor in good health, enrolled as a control in a pregnancy study. The chain couples TRBV18 to TRBJ1-4; TRBD1 matches at 10 bases. The CDR3 loop is CASSPGTGVEKLFF. The CDR3 DNA sequence: TGTGCCAGCTCACCCGGGACAGGGGTTGAAAAACTGTTTTTT.